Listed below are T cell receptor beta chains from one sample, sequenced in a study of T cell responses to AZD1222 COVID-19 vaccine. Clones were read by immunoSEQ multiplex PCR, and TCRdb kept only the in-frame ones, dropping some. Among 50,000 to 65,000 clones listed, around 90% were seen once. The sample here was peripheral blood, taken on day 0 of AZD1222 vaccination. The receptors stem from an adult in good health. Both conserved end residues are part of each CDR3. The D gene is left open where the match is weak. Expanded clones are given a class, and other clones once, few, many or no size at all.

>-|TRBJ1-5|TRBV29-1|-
TGCAGCGTTGAAGAAGTCGCCAGGATAACACATCAGCCCCAGCATTTT
CSVEEVARITHQPQHF
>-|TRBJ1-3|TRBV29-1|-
TGCAGCGTTTCCGGACTCTCTGGAAACACCATATATTTT
CSVSGLSGNTIYF
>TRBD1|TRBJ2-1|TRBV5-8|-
TGTGCCAGCAGCTTGAAGGGGGCTGGCTCCTACAATGAGCAGTTCTTC
CASSLKGAGSYNEQFF
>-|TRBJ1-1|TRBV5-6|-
TGTGCCAGCAGCTTGAGAGCCTTCACTGAAGCTTTCTTT
CASSLRAFTEAFF
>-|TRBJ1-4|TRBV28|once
TGTGCCAGCAGACAAACCCACCGGGAAGGAATGGGAAAACTGTTTTTT
CASRQTHREGMGKLFF
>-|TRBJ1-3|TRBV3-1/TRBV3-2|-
TGTGCCAGCAGCCTATCGGACAGCTCTGGAAACACCATATATTTT
CASSLSDSSGNTIYF
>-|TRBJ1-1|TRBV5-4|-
TGTGCCAGCAGCTTGGCCGGCCGGCCAGAAGCTTTCTTT
CASSLAGRPEAFF
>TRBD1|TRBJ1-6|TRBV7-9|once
TGTGCCAGCAGCTCGACAGGGGATAATTCACCCCTCCACTTT
CASSSTGDNSPLHF
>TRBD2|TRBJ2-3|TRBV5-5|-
TGTGCCAGCAGCTTGGAGTTAGCGGGGGATACGCAGTATTTT
CASSLELAGDTQYF
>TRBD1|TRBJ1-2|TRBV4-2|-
TGTGCCAGCAGCCAAGGTCAGGGGGGGTATGACTATGGCTACACCTTC
CASSQGQGGYDYGYTF
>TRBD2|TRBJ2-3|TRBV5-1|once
TGCGCCAGCAGTGGGAGCGGGGGGAACACAGATACGCAGTATTTT
CASSGSGGNTDTQYF
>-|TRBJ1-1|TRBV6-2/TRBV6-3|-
TGTGCCAGCAGCGAGGGGTCGGCGGCGGGACGGATCACTGAAGCTTTCTTT
CASSEGSAAGRITEAFF
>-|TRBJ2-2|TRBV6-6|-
TGTGCCAGCAGTACCCAGGGATCCGGCGGGGAGCTGTTTTTT
CASSTQGSGGELFF